This T cell receptor (beta chain) originates from a study of blood T cells in healthy people across ages. The CDR3 sequence is 13 residues long. The V end lost 5 bases, the J end lost 6 bases, and 11 bases lay between the germline ends. The germline gives CDR1 MDHEN, CDR2 SYDVKM. Next came a second PCR, run for about 6 to 12 cycles, which used a sample-barcoded 5' primer along with a J-beta primer mix. A single record per CDR3 protein comes from TCRdb applying MiXCR to the 5' RACE reads. The sample includes some 800,000 distinct CDR3 sequences, around 43% of them seen just once. The TCR comes from a man in his sixties in good health. The source material was blood. The genes are TRBV28 and TRBJ1-5; D gene uncertain. CDR3 nucleotide sequence: TGTGCCAGCAGTGTCGAGGGAATTCAGCCCCAGCATTTT. This translates into CASSVEGIQPQHF.